The sequence of this T cell receptor (beta chain) was determined in a study of blood T cell repertoires in COVID-19. As for the study in general: The United States, Italy and Spain provided the acute and convalescent COVID-19 samples. Sources were T cells, B-cell-depleted T cells, or PBMCs; the material itself was cDNA or gDNA.

Trimming stripped 5 bases from V and 3 bases from J, with 13 bases between. CDR1 is SEHNR and CDR2 is FQNEAQ in the germline V gene (reference sequence). The CDR3 covers 14 residues. Per the study methods: For nucleated cells, counts were estimated from reference gene primer amplification. TCRdb keeps only in-frame clones here, not all; method: immunoSEQ multiplex PCR. The V and J calls and clone size come from that table; D and trimming were worked out from the DNA. The sample records about 270,000 clones, roughly 88% being singletons. V is TRBV7-9 and J is TRBJ2-5; D may be TRBD2 (6 bases). The sequence derives from a woman aged 65 to 85 with acute or convalescent COVID-19. The sample taken for sequencing was peripheral blood. Written as DNA, the CDR3 is TGTGCCAGCAGCCTTCTGGGGGGTGAAGAGACCCAGTACTTC. This encodes CASSLLGGEETQYF. The full variable domain, its missing parts supplied by reference TRBV7-9 and TRBJ2-5, is DTGVSQNPRHKITKRGQNVTFRCDPISEHNRLYWYRQTLGQGPEFLTYFQNEAQLEKSRLLSDRFSAERPKGSFSTLEIQRTEQGDSAMYLCASSLLGGEETQYFGPGTRLLVL.